This TCR beta chain derives from a study of cytomegalovirus exposure and HLA in healthy donors. Whole-study context: HLA-typed donors were the source of about 85 million unique TCRs, which an early data release held.

Study-wide findings and caveats: TCR beta chains numbering 150 to 200 were designated cytomegalovirus-associated.

This CDR3 has 13 amino acids. Germline lookup yields CDR1 LNHNV and CDR2 YYDKDF (reference sequence). Trimming took 7 bases from V and 4 from J; bases not matched to a gene: 3. 60 Vbeta and 13 Jbeta primers were used in PCR. Only in-frame clones appear in the TCRdb table, and some are missing; sequencing was by immunoSEQ multiplex PCR. The sample lists nearly 95,000 clones, around 8% seen once, with about 2.1% in the top ten. This clone has only a few counts. Its antigen is unknown. The clonotype originates from a man in his forties or fifties in good health and CMV-seronegative. The J gene is TRBJ1-5, the V gene TRBV15; TRBD1 matches at 8 bases. Sequencing was performed on PBMCs. For the CDR3, the DNA is TGTGCCACCACAAGACAGGGGAATCAGCCCCAGCATTTT. It encodes CATTRQGNQPQHF.